This T cell receptor beta chain was documented in a study of blood T cell repertoires in COVID-19. On the study more broadly: T cells, B-cell-depleted T cells, or PBMCs supplied cDNA or gDNA.

The CDR3 covers 15 residues. Germline CDR1 SGHVS, CDR2 FNYEAQ. The V gene end was trimmed by 3 bases and the J gene end by 7 bases; junction bases not matched to a gene: 10. Patients in Seattle were enrolled during active infection, then followed longitudinally. In the authors' methods: It was from reference gene primer amplification that nucleated cell counts were estimated. TCRdb keeps only in-frame clones here, not all; method: immunoSEQ multiplex PCR. V and J calls and clone size come straight from that table; D and trimming were deduced from the DNA. Of about 330,000 clones listed, roughly 87% are singletons.

The sequence was obtained from a man aged 30-40 years with COVID-19, enrolled during active disease. This chain joins TRBV7-6 and TRBJ1-2; 8 positions agree with TRBD1. The sequenced sample consisted of peripheral blood. The CDR3 spells CASSLEGQGIGGYTF. DNA of the CDR3: TGTGCCAGCAGCTTGGAAGGACAGGGTATCGGTGGCTACACCTTC.